This TCR beta chain was retrieved from a study of Ad26.COV2.S vaccination and SARS-CoV-2 variants. As for the study in general: The Ad26.COV2.S arm of the COV1001 trial was where the donor was placed. General study findings and limits: TCR breadth and depth estimates may have understated total T cell responses.

Note on this clone: No antigen is known for it.

Trimming removed 3 bases from V and 5 bases from J, with 7 bases in between. The CDR3 extends over 12 amino acids. The method was immunoSEQ multiplex PCR; TCRdb's version includes in-frame clones alone and lacks a portion of them. The profile covers a few hundred thousand clones, with around nine tenths appearing a single time and about 3% taken by the ten largest. The sample's treatment: 15 to 20 received Ad26.COV2.S at low or high dose, single or two shots; roughly five received placebo; per-sample allocation not given. Day 63 following the first vaccine or placebo injection was when the samples were taken. Cohort 1b enrolled adults aged 18-55 years in Boston.

The sample consisted of peripheral blood, taken in a trial of Ad26.COV2.S vaccine versus placebo. The source is a person between 18 and 65 years old who received the Ad26.COV2.S COVID-19 vaccine or a placebo. The chain combines TRBV12-3 or TRBV12-4 with TRBJ1-2; D is uncertain. The DNA of the CDR3 is TGTGCCAGCAGTTTTCGGCGGTATGGCTACACCTTC. Translating gives CASSFRRYGYTF.